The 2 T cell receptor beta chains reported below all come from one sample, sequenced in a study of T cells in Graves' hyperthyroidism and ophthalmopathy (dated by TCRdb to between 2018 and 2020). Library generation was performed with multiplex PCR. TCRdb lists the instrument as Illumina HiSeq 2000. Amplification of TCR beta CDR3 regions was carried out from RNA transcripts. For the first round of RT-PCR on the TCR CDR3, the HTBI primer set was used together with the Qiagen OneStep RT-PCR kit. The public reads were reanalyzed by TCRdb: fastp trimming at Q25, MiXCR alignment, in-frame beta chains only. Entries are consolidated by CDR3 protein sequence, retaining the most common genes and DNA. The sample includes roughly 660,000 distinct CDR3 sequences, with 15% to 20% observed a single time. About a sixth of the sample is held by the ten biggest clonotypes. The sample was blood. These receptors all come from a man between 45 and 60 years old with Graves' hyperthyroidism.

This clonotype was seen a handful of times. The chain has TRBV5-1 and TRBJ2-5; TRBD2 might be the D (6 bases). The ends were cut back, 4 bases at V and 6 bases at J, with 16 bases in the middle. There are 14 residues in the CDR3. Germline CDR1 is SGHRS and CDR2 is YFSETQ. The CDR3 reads CASSPARGMKTQYF. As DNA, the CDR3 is TGCGCCAGCAGCCCGGCCCGCGGGATGAAGACCCAGTACTTC. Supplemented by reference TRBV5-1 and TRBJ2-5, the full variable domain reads KAGVTQTPRYLIKTRGQQVTLSCSPISGHRSVSWYQQTPGQGLQFLFEYFSETQRNKGNFPGRFSGRQFSNSRSEMNVSTLELGDSALYLCASSPARGMKTQYFGPGTRLLVL.

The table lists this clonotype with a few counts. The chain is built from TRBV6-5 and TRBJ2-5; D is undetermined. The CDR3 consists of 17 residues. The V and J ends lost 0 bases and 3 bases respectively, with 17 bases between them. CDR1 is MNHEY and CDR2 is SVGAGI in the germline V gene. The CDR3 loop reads CASSYSKSRLSEETQYF. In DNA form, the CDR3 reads TGTGCCAGCAGTTACTCGAAGTCCCGCTTGTCAGAAGAGACCCAGTACTTC.